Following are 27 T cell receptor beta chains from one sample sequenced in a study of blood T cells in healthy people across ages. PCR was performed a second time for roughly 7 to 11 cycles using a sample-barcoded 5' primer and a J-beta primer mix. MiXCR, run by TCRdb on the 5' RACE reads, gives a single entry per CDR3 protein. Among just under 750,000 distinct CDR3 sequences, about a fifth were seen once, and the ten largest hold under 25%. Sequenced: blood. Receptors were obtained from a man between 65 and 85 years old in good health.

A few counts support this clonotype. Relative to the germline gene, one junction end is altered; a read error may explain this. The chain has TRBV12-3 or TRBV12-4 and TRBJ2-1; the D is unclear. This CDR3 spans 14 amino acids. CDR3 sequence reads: CASSFDFSYNEQLF. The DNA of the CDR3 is TGTGCCAGCAGTTTTGACTTCTCCTACAATGAGCAGCTCTTC.

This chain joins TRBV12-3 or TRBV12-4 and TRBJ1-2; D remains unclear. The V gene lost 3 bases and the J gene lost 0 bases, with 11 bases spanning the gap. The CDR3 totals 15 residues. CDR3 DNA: TGTGCCAGCAGTTTGGGAGGTGGCACTAACTATGGCTACACCTTC. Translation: CASSLGGGTNYGYTF.

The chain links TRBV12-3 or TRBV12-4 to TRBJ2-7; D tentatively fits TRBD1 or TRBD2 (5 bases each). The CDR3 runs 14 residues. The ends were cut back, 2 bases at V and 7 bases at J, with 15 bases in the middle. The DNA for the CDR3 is TGTGCCAGCAGTTTACCAGGGACCTACGGTGAGCAGTACTTC. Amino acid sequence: CASSLPGTYGEQYF.

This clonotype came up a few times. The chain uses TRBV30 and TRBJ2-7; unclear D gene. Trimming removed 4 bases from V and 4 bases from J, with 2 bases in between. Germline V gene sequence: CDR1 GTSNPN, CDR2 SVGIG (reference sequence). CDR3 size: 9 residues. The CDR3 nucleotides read TGTGCCTGGACGTACGAGCAGTACGTC. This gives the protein CAWTYEQYV.

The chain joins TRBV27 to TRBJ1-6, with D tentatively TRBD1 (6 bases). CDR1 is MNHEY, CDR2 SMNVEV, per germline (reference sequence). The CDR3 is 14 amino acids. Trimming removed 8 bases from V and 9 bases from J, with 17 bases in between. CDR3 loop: CASWGAFLGSPLHF. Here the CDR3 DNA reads TGTGCCAGCTGGGGGGCGTTCCTAGGTTCACCCCTCCACTTT.

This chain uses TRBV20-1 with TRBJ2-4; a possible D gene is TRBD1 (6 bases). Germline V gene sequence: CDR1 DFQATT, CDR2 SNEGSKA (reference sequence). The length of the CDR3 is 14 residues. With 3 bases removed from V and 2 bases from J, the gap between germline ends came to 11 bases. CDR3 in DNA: TGCAGTGCTAGTTTAGGGGGTACCAAAAACATTCAGTACTTC. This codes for CSASLGGTKNIQYF.

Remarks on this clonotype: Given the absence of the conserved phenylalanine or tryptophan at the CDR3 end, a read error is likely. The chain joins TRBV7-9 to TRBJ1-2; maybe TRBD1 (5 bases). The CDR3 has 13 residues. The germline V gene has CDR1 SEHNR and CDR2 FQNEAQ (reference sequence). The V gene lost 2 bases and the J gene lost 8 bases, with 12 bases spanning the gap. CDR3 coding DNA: TGTGCCAGCAGCTTAAGCAGGGTTGGGGGCTACACCCTC. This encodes CASSLSRVGGYTL.

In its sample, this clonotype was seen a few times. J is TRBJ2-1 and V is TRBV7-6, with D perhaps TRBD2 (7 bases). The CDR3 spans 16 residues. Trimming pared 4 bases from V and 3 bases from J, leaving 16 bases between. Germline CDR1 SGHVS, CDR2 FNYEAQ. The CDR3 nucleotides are TGTGCCAGCAGCTCAAATTCCGGGGGGCTCTACAATGAGCAGTTCTTC. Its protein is CASSSNSGGLYNEQFF. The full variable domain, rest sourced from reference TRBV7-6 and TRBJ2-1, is GAGVSQSPRYKVTKRGQDVALRCDPISGHVSLYWYRQALGQGPEFLTYFNYEAQQDKSGLPNDRFSAERPEGSISTLTIQRTEQRDSAMYRCASSSNSGGLYNEQFFGPGTRLTVL.

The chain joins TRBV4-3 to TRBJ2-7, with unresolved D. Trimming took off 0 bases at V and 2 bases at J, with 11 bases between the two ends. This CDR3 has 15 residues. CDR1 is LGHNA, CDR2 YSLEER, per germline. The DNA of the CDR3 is TGCGCCAGCAGCCAAGAAGGTGGACGCGCCTACGAGCAGTACGTC. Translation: CASSQEGGRAYEQYV.

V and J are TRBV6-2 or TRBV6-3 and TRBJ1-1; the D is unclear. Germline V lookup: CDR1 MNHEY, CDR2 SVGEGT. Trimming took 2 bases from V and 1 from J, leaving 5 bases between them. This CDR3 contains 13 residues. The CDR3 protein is CASSYDGNTEAFF. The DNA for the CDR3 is TGTGCCAGCAGTTACGACGGGAACACTGAAGCTTTCTTT.

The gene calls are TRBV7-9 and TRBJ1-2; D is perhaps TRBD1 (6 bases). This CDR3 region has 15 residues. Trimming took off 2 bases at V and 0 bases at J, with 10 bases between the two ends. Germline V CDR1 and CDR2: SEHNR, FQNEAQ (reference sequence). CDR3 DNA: TGTGCCAGCAGCTTACGGGACACTACTAACTATGGCTACACCTTC. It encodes CASSLRDTTNYGYTF.

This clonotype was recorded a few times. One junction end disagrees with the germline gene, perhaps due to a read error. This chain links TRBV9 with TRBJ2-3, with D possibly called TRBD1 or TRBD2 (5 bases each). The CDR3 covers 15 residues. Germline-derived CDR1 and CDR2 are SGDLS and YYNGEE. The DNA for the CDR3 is TGTGCCAGCACCGTAGTGGGACCAGCGATGGATACGCAGTATTTT. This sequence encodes CASTVVGPAMDTQYF.

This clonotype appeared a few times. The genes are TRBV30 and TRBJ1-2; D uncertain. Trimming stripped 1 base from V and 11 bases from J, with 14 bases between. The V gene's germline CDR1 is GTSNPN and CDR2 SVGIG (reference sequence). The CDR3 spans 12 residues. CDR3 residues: CAWSAEERGYTF. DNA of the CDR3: TGTGCCTGGAGTGCAGAGGAGCGTGGTTACACCTTC.

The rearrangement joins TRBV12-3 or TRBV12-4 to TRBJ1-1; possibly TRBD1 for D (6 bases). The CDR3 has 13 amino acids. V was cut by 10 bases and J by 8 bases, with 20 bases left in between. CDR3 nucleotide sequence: TGTGCCACTTCCCCCGCGGGGGCGTACGAAGCTTTCTTT. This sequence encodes CATSPAGAYEAFF.

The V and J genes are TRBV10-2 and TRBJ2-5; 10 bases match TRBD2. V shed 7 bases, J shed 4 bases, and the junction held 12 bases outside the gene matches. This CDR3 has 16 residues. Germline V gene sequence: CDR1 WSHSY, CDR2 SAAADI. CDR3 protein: CASIPTGTSEAETQYF. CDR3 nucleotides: TGCGCCAGCATCCCTACCGGGACTAGCGAGGCAGAGACCCAGTACTTC.

The CDR3 region is CASRTGGHRPQHF. The CDR3, as DNA: TGTGCCAGCCGCACAGGGGGACATCGGCCCCAGCATTTT. This sequence joins TRBV6-2 or TRBV6-3 and TRBJ1-5, with 8 bases matching TRBD1. The J segment lost 9 bases and the V segment lost 8 bases, leaving 9 bases of the junction unmatched. Germline V gene lookup returns CDR1 MNHEY and CDR2 SVGEGT. This CDR3 comprises 13 residues.

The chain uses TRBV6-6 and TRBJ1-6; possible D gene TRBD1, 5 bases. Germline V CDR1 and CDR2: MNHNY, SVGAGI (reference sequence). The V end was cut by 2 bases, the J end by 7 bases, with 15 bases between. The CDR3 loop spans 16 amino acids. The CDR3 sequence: CASSYEAGFENSPLHF. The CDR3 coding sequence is TGTGCCAGCAGTTACGAGGCAGGGTTCGAGAATTCACCCCTCCACTTT.

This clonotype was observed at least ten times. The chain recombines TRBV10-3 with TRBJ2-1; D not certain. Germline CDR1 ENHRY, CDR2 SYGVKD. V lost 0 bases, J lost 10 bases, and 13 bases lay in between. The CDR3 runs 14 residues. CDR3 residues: CAISESKQIGEQFF. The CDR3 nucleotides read TGTGCCATCAGTGAGTCGAAACAAATAGGGGAGCAGTTCTTC.

The CDR3 bases are TGTGCCTACCTTGGGGGGGCTTATGGCTACACCTTC. Translated: CAYLGGAYGYTF. The chain combines TRBV30 with TRBJ1-2; tentative D call: TRBD1 (6 bases). The CDR3 length is 12 residues. Germline CDR1 is GTSNPN and CDR2 is SVGIG (reference sequence). Trimming removed 7 bases from V and 5 bases from J, with 14 bases in between.

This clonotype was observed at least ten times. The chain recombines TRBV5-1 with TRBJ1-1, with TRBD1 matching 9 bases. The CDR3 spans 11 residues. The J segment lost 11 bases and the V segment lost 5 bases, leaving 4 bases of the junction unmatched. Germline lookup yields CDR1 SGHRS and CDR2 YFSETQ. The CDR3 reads CASRGTGWAFF. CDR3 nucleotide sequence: TGCGCCAGCAGGGGGACAGGGTGGGCTTTCTTT.

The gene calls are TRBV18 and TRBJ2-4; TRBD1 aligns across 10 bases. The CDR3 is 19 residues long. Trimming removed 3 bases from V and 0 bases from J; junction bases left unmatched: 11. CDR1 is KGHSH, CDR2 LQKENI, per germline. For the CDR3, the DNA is TGTGCCAGCTCACCGCGACAGGGGGCGGATATTATAGCCAAAAACATTCAGTACTTC. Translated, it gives CASSPRQGADIIAKNIQYF.

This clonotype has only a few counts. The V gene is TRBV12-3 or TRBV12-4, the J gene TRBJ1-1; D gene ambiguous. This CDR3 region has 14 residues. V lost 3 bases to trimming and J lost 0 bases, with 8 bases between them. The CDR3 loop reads CASSFGRLNTEAFF. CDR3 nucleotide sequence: TGTGCCAGCAGTTTTGGCAGGCTGAACACTGAAGCTTTCTTT.

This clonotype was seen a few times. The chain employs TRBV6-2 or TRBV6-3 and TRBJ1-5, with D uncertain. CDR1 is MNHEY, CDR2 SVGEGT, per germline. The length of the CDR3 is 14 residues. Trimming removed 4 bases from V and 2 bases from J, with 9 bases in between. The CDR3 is CASSSISRNQPQHF. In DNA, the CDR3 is TGTGCCAGCAGTTCTATATCCCGCAATCAGCCCCAGCATTTT.

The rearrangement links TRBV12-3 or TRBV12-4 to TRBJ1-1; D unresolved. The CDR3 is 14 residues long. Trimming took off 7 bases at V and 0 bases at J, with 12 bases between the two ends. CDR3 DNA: TGTGCCAGCACCCGGCAGCCCATGAACACTGAAGCTTTCTTT. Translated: CASTRQPMNTEAFF.

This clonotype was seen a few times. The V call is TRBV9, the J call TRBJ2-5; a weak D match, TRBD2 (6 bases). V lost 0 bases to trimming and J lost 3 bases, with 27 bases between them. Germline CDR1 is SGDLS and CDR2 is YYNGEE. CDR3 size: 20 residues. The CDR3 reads CASSVVSLRTLLRREETQYF. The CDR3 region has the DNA TGTGCCAGCAGCGTAGTTAGTCTGAGGACTCTCCTCCGGAGGGAAGAGACCCAGTACTTC.

In DNA form, the CDR3 reads TGTGCCAGCAGTTACTCGAGACCCAGCGGATCTAGCACAGATACGCAGTATTTT. Its protein product is CASSYSRPSGSSTDTQYF. The chain carries TRBV6-2 or TRBV6-3 and TRBJ2-3; D is possibly TRBD2 (5 bases). The V end lost 0 bases, the J end lost 0 bases, and 16 bases lay between the germline ends. CDR1 is MNHEY and CDR2 is SVGEGT in the germline V gene. This CDR3 has 18 residues.

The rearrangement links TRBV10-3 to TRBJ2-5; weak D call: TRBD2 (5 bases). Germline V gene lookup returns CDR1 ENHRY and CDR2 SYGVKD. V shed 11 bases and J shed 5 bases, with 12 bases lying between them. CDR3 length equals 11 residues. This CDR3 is CAAGVGETQYF. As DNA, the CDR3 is TGTGCCGCCGGGGTTGGGGAGACCCAGTACTTC.